The T cell receptor beta chain described here comes from a study of CD8 T cells in Susac syndrome. In the case of this clonotype: The antigen is undetermined.

RNA, at about 0.45 to 1 ug, was reverse transcribed with random hexamers. An immunoSEQ multiplex PCR amplified TCR beta CDR3 over 54 Vbeta and 13 Jbeta. TCRdb reanalysed the immunoSEQ multiplex PCR reads using MiXCR and keeps one entry per CDR3 protein. The sample holds about 400,000 distinct CDR3 sequences, more than 80% seen once. Study-wide results and caveats: The authors acknowledged that the study's TCR sequencing and HLA analysis involved relatively few individuals.

This CDR3 has 14 amino acids. The multiple sclerosis controls were treatment-naive patients, and their relapsing-remitting disease was stable or active. Negative isolation yielded CD4+ and CD8+ T cells, and FACS enriched TEMRA cells. Sequenced input: CD8+ T cells from PBMCs. This receptor was obtained from a human donor with multiple sclerosis. The V and J genes are TRBV21-1 and TRBJ2-1. TRBV21-1 corresponds to a pseudogene. This chain's CDR3 is CASSKGVDYNEQFF. CDR3 nucleotide sequence: TGTGCCAGCAGCAAAGGGGTGGACTACAATGAGCAGTTCTTC.